These 25 T cell receptor beta chains share one sample of origin, sequenced in a study of blood T cells in healthy people across ages. The authors ran a second PCR of roughly 6 to 12 cycles using a sample-barcoded 5' primer and a J-beta primer mix. Using its own MiXCR run on the 5' RACE reads, TCRdb lists one record per CDR3 protein. The top ten hold around 2.1% of the sample, which has under 2,000,000 distinct CDR3 sequences, 49% seen once. Sequencing input: blood. Source of these receptors: a woman aged 40 to 50 in good health.

In regard to this clonotype: The junction departs from germline at one end; a sequencing error may be responsible. The V gene is TRBV6-5, the J gene TRBJ2-1; D perhaps matches TRBD1 (6 bases). CDR3 size: 13 residues. Germline lookup yields CDR1 MNHEY and CDR2 SVGAGI. The CDR3 DNA follows: TGTGCCAGCACTAAGACAGGCTACAGTGAGCAGTTCTTC. Its translation: CASTKTGYSEQFF.

The rearrangement joins TRBV9 to TRBJ2-2; the match to TRBD1 covers 8 bases. CDR3 size: 15 residues. Looked up from germline, CDR1 is SGDLS and CDR2 is YYNGEE. The V and J ends lost 3 bases and 0 bases, in that order; junction bases with no gene match: 1. The CDR3 sequence: CASSGDRTNTGELFF. Here the CDR3 DNA reads TGTGCCAGCAGCGGGGACAGGACGAACACCGGGGAGCTGTTTTTT. Full variable domain (missing parts from reference TRBV9 and TRBJ2-2): DSGVTQTPKHLITATGQRVTLRCSPRSGDLSVYWYQQSLDQGLQFLIQYYNGEERAKGNILERFSAQQFPDLHSELNLSSLELGDSALYFCASSGDRTNTGELFFGEGSRLTVL.

The chain is built from TRBV2 and TRBJ1-2; D is unclear. Germline lookup yields CDR1 SNHLY and CDR2 FYNNEI. Trimming took 4 bases from V and 4 from J, leaving 16 bases between them. CDR3 length: 15 amino acids. The CDR3 protein is CASSASFVRGYGYTF. The DNA for the CDR3 is TGTGCCAGCAGTGCTTCCTTTGTTCGGGGCTATGGCTACACCTTC.

V gene TRBV6-2 or TRBV6-3 combines with J gene TRBJ1-5, with D possibly being TRBD1 (5 bases). Germline V gene lookup returns CDR1 MNHEY and CDR2 SVGEGT. The CDR3 runs 16 residues. Trimming shortened V by 4 bases and J by 4 bases, and 17 bases separated the two germline ends. The CDR3 loop reads CASSSTGIGSNQPQHF. The CDR3 nucleotides are TGTGCCAGCAGTTCAACAGGTATCGGATCTAATCAGCCCCAGCATTTT.

Only a few counts were recorded for this clonotype. The chain recombines TRBV6-1 with TRBJ2-4, with no clear D. TRBJ2-7 explains the end of the DNA better; the J call may be wrong. The CDR3 is 13 amino acids. Germline values: CDR1 MNHNS, CDR2 SASEGT. The CDR3 here is CASSETGTYEQYF. The CDR3 bases are TGTGCCAGCAGTGAAACGGGCACCTACGAGCAGTACTTC.

This clonotype was observed a few times. V gene TRBV20-1 combines with J gene TRBJ2-1; TRBD1 agrees at 7 bases. This CDR3 region has 12 residues. Trimming took 5 bases from V and 7 from J; bases not matched to a gene: 5. Germline loops: CDR1 DFQATT, CDR2 SNEGSKA (reference sequence). The CDR3 DNA reads as TGCAGTGCTTACGAACAGGGGAATGAGCAGTTCTTC. Its protein product is CSAYEQGNEQFF.

This clonotype has only a few counts. The chain carries TRBV27 and TRBJ2-3; the D is unclear. The length of the CDR3 is 13 residues. Germline lookup yields CDR1 MNHEY and CDR2 SMNVEV (reference sequence). Trimming cost V 5 bases and J 7 bases, with 13 bases left between them. This chain's CDR3 is CASSALLTNTQYF. The CDR3 nucleotides read TGTGCCAGCAGTGCACTCCTAACTAATACGCAGTATTTT.

This clonotype was counted a single time. The chain has TRBV2 and TRBJ1-2, with a tentative D call TRBD1 (6 bases). Germline V lookup: CDR1 SNHLY, CDR2 FYNNEI. CDR3 length: 13 amino acids. Trimming stripped 6 bases from V and 0 bases from J, with 8 bases between. The CDR3 spells CASRQGPNYGYTF. The CDR3 DNA reads TGTGCCAGCAGACAGGGCCCTAACTATGGCTACACCTTC.

The J gene is TRBJ2-4, the V gene TRBV6-2 or TRBV6-3; D call uncertain. CDR1 and CDR2 (germline): MNHEY, SVGEGT. The CDR3 is 13 amino acids. Trimming removed 8 bases at V and 4 bases at J, with 12 bases between. The CDR3 here is CASLGSGKNIQYF. As DNA, the CDR3 is TGTGCCAGCCTGGGTTCCGGTAAAAACATTCAGTACTTC.

The chain joins TRBV7-8 to TRBJ2-7; TRBD2 matches at 7 bases. The CDR3 is 16 amino acids. Germline CDR1 SGHVS, CDR2 FQNEAQ. Trimming at V came to 6 bases and at J to 2 bases, leaving 13 bases not matched to a gene. CDR3 residues: CASRPRRGSLTYEQYF. In nucleotides, the CDR3 is TGTGCCAGCAGACCGCGGCGCGGGAGCCTAACCTACGAGCAGTACTTC.

As to this clonotype: One end of the junction fails to match germline, which may point to a read error. The V and J genes are TRBV18 and TRBJ1-2; D ambiguous. The length of the CDR3 is 15 residues. CDR1 and CDR2 from the germline V gene are KGHSH and LQKENI. The CDR3 here is CTSSPDSMVNYGYTF. DNA of the CDR3: TGTACCAGCTCACCAGACTCGATGGTGAACTATGGCTACACCTTC.

This clonotype was picked up a small number of times. This sequence joins TRBV25-1 and TRBJ2-5; 9 nucleotides line up with TRBD2. This CDR3 spans 16 amino acids. The V gene's germline CDR1 is MGHDK and CDR2 SYGVNS. V shed 2 bases, J shed 1 base, and the junction held 5 bases outside the gene matches. CDR3 amino acids: CASSEKAGGVQETQYF. The CDR3 nucleotides read TGTGCCAGCAGTGAAAAGGCGGGGGGGGTCCAAGAGACCCAGTACTTC. The whole variable domain, remainder taken from reference TRBV25-1 and TRBJ2-5, is EADIYQTPRYLVIGTGKKITLECSQTMGHDKMYWYQQDPGMELHLIHYSYGVNSTEKGDLSSESTVSRIRTEHFPLTLESARPSHTSQYLCASSEKAGGVQETQYFGPGTRLLVL.

This clonotype has just a few counts. V is TRBV10-3 and J is TRBJ2-5, with D possibly being TRBD1 (6 bases). Germline V lookup: CDR1 ENHRY, CDR2 SYGVKD. The CDR3 contains 13 residues. Trimming stripped 9 bases from V and 5 bases from J, with 16 bases between. CDR3 sequence reads: CAMGTSIEETQYF. Written as DNA, the CDR3 is TGTGCCATGGGGACATCAATAGAGGAGACCCAGTACTTC.

This clonotype has more than one count but fewer than ten. V usage is TRBV4-3 and J usage is TRBJ2-3; D not resolved. The CDR3 is 14 residues long. The germline V gene encodes CDR1 LGHNA and CDR2 YSLEER. Trimming removed 0 bases at V and 5 bases at J, with 9 bases between. CDR3 nucleotides: TGCGCCAGCAGCCAAGATCAAGGCCAAGATACGCAGTATTTT. This gives the protein CASSQDQGQDTQYF.

This rearrangement joins TRBV20-1 to TRBJ1-2, with D perhaps TRBD1 (5 bases). This CDR3 region has 12 residues. Germline CDR1 and CDR2: DFQATT and SNEGSKA (reference sequence). V dropped 4 bases and J dropped 8 bases, with 14 bases sitting between them. The CDR3 here is CSAIEGRDGYTF. The CDR3 bases are TGCAGTGCTATTGAGGGGCGCGACGGCTACACCTTC.

This chain joins TRBV29-1 and TRBJ2-3; TRBD1 aligns across 8 bases. Unmatched junction bases numbered 8, after V lost 5 bases and J lost 4 bases. Germline values: CDR1 SQVTM, CDR2 ANQGSEA. The CDR3 covers 14 residues. The CDR3 DNA follows: TGCAGCGTTCGCGACAGGGGCAAGGCAGATACGCAGTATTTT. This gives the protein CSVRDRGKADTQYF.

This chain connects TRBV18 to TRBJ2-5; D not resolved. Germline-derived CDR1 and CDR2 are KGHSH and LQKENI. The CDR3 spans 14 residues. Trimming stripped 0 bases from V and 1 base from J, with 6 bases between. The CDR3 loop reads CASSPPQFQETQYF. DNA of the CDR3: TGTGCCAGCTCACCACCGCAATTCCAAGAGACCCAGTACTTC.

This chain links TRBV7-9 with TRBJ2-1; 9 nucleotides match TRBD1. V dropped 0 bases and J dropped 6; count of bases not matched to a gene: 9. Germline V gene sequence: CDR1 SEHNR, CDR2 FQNEAQ (reference sequence). The CDR3 is 17 amino acids. The CDR3 here is CASSLAAGTGRGNEQFF. CDR3 nucleotides: TGTGCCAGCAGCTTAGCGGCTGGGACAGGGAGGGGCAATGAGCAGTTCTTC. Looking up the rest from reference TRBV7-9 and TRBJ2-1 gives the full variable domain: DTGVSQNPRHKITKRGQNVTFRCDPISEHNRLYWYRQTLGQGPEFLTYFQNEAQLEKSRLLSDRFSAERPKGSFSTLEIQRTEQGDSAMYLCASSLAAGTGRGNEQFFGPGTRLTVL.

V and J are TRBV19 and TRBJ2-2; perhaps TRBD1 as D (6 bases). Deletions cut 0 bases from V and 2 bases from J, with 10 bases between. Germline V gene data show CDR1 as LNHDA and CDR2 as SQIVND (reference sequence). The CDR3 runs 16 residues. In nucleotides, the CDR3 is TGTGCCAGTAGTATAGATTGGGGGCTTAACACCGGGGAGCTGTTTTTT. Its protein product is CASSIDWGLNTGELFF.

V and J are TRBV7-3 and TRBJ2-1, with D perhaps TRBD1 or TRBD2 (5 bases each). Trimming left V 4 bases short and J 6 bases short, with 16 bases between. The CDR3 loop spans 15 amino acids. Germline V lookup: CDR1 SGHTA, CDR2 FQGTGA. CDR3 protein: CASSSSGSGRNEQFF. The CDR3 coding sequence is TGTGCCAGCAGCTCTTCCGGTTCGGGGCGCAATGAGCAGTTCTTC.

This chain links TRBV20-1 with TRBJ2-7; D is unclear. V shed 0 bases and J shed 6 bases, with 15 bases lying between them. CDR3 length equals 14 residues. Germline CDR1 DFQATT, CDR2 SNEGSKA (reference sequence). CDR3 amino acids: CSARDSSYLGEQYF. CDR3 DNA sequence: TGCAGTGCTAGAGATTCCTCCTACTTGGGCGAGCAGTACTTC.

This rearrangement joins TRBV28 to TRBJ1-2; D gene uncertain. V lost 2 bases to trimming and J lost 4 bases, with 11 bases between them. Germline CDR1 reads MDHEN; CDR2 reads SYDVKM. This CDR3 is 14 amino acids long. The CDR3 DNA reads as TGTGCCAGCAGTTTAAGTCCCGTCGGCTATGGCTACACCTTC. Amino acids: CASSLSPVGYGYTF.

The rearrangement joins TRBV5-1 to TRBJ2-1; the match to TRBD2 covers 13 bases. Losses at the gene ends were 4 bases for V and 4 bases for J; bases not matched to a gene: 8. Germline V gene sequence: CDR1 SGHRS, CDR2 YFSETQ. The CDR3 totals 17 residues. CDR3 in DNA: TGCGCCAGCAGCCAGGGACTAGCGGGGTTCATTTACAATGAGCAGTTCTTC. It specifies CASSQGLAGFIYNEQFF.

This clonotype was seen a few times. The genes are TRBV5-1 and TRBJ2-1; unclear D gene. Trimming shortened V by 4 bases and J by 9 bases, and 14 bases separated the two germline ends. The CDR3 length is 13 residues. The germline gives CDR1 SGHRS, CDR2 YFSETQ. CDR3 nucleotide sequence: TGCGCCAGCAGCCCCGTAGTATACGGTGAGCAGTTCTTC. It is translated as CASSPVVYGEQFF.

Concerning this clonotype itself: One junction end disagrees with the germline gene, perhaps due to a read error. This rearrangement joins TRBV29-1 to TRBJ2-1; 7 bases are shared with TRBD2. This CDR3 contains 12 residues. Per germline, CDR1 SQVTM and CDR2 ANQGSEA. Here the CDR3 DNA reads TGCAGCGCCCTAGCGGTCTACAGTGAGCAGTTCTTC. Protein product: CSALAVYSEQFF.